Shown below are 26 T cell receptor beta chains from a single sample sequenced in a study of shared clonotypes between healthy human individuals. Profiling relied on immunoSEQ multiplex PCR, and the TCRdb table lists in-frame clones only, not all of them. This sample has 2 million to 2.5 million clones, with roughly 93% found just once. Sequenced material: naive CD4+ T cells from PBMCs. The subset here: CD45RA+ positively selected. The receptor source for this set is a man in his late teens or twenties in good health. Some clones in this sample may be carry-over from other donors' samples.

The V call is TRBV11-2, the J call TRBJ1-1; TRBD1 aligns across 8 bases. The germline V gene encodes CDR1 SGHAT and CDR2 FQNNGV. There are 17 residues in the CDR3. The V gene end was trimmed by 2 bases and the J gene end by 3 bases; junction bases not matched to a gene: 11. The CDR3 here is CASSLRHTADRDTEAFF. CDR3 coding DNA: TGTGCCAGCAGCTTAAGGCACACCGCGGACAGGGACACTGAAGCTTTCTTT.

CDR3 DNA sequence: TGCGCCAGCAGGGCTAGCGGGAACCAGGGGGTGAATGAGCAGTTCTTC. Translated: CASRASGNQGVNEQFF. This chain joins TRBV5-1 and TRBJ2-1, with 9 bases identical to TRBD2. The V and J ends lost 5 bases and 7 bases, in that order; junction bases with no gene match: 13. This CDR3 comprises 16 residues. Germline V gene lookup returns CDR1 SGHRS and CDR2 YFSETQ.

Comment on this clone: Different DNA sequences within this sample yield the same CDR3. This chain uses TRBV2 with TRBJ2-7; D ambiguous. CDR1 is SNHLY, CDR2 FYNNEI, per germline. The ends were cut back, 6 bases at V and 0 bases at J, with 6 bases in the middle. The CDR3 covers 12 residues. CDR3 sequence: CASSESSYEQYF. The CDR3 bases are TGTGCCAGCAGCGAGAGCTCCTACGAGCAGTACTTC.

The sample holds one count of this clone. The chain links TRBV5-1 to TRBJ1-1; 8 bases match TRBD1. V shed 4 bases, J shed 5 bases, and the junction held 7 bases outside the gene matches. This CDR3 has 14 residues. Germline CDR1 and CDR2: SGHRS and YFSETQ. The CDR3 nucleotides are TGCGCCAGCAGCGTGGGACAGGTGGGGACTGAAGCTTTCTTT. Amino acid sequence: CASSVGQVGTEAFF.

The V call is TRBV7-3, the J call TRBJ2-1; 8 bases fit TRBD1. CDR1 SGHTA and CDR2 FQGTGA come from the germline V gene. V dropped 1 base and J dropped 6; count of bases not matched to a gene: 5. CDR3 size: 15 residues. For the CDR3, the DNA is TGTGCCAGCAGCTTAAAGGCCAGGGGGCTCAATGAGCAGTTCTTC. It yields the protein CASSLKARGLNEQFF.

The DNA of the CDR3 is TGTGCCAGCAGTTACTCGGACAGGGCGGCTGAAGCTTTCTTT. Amino acid sequence: CASSYSDRAAEAFF. The chain combines TRBV6-5 with TRBJ1-1, with 8 bases aligning to TRBD1. Germline assignment: CDR1 MNHEY and CDR2 SVGAGI. The J segment lost 6 bases and the V segment lost 0 bases, leaving 3 bases of the junction unmatched. The CDR3 has 14 residues.

To note about this clone: The sample contains more than one DNA sequence encoding this CDR3. As DNA, the CDR3 is TGCGCCAGCAGCCTCGGACAGGGAGGTCAGCCCCAGCATTTT. Translating gives CASSLGQGGQPQHF. The J gene is TRBJ1-5, the V gene TRBV5-1; TRBD1 matches 8 bases. Per germline, CDR1 SGHRS and CDR2 YFSETQ. This CDR3 has 14 residues. V gave up 4 bases and J gave up 6 bases; unmatched junction bases: 6. Combining the CDR3 with reference TRBV5-1 and TRBJ1-5 gives the whole variable domain KAGVTQTPRYLIKTRGQQVTLSCSPISGHRSVSWYQQTPGQGLQFLFEYFSETQRNKGNFPGRFSGRQFSNSRSEMNVSTLELGDSALYLCASSLGQGGQPQHFGDGTRLSIL.

This rearrangement joins TRBV28 to TRBJ2-7, with 9 bases fitting TRBD1. The trim removed 2 bases at V and 7 bases at J, leaving 12 bases unmatched. The CDR3 covers 16 residues. The germline V gene encodes CDR1 MDHEN and CDR2 SYDVKM. The DNA for the CDR3 is TGTGCCAGCAGTTTACCATTGGGACAGGGTCAAGGAGAGCAGTACTTC. Translated, it gives CASSLPLGQGQGEQYF.

This chain joins TRBV7-2 and TRBJ1-2, with 7 bases lining up with TRBD1. From germline, CDR1 is SGHTA and CDR2 FQGNSA. This CDR3 is built from 13 residues. J gave up 2 bases and V 5 bases, and 2 bases lay outside the gene matches. DNA for the CDR3: TGTGCCAGCAGCGAACAGGGGAACTATGGCTACACCTTC. This sequence encodes CASSEQGNYGYTF.

V and J are TRBV27 and TRBJ1-4; D might be TRBD1 (6 bases). V lost 3 bases and J lost 7, with 18 bases in between. There are 16 residues in the CDR3. The germline V gene has CDR1 MNHEY and CDR2 SMNVEV (reference sequence). CDR3 protein: CASSFRGALIGEKLFF. DNA for the CDR3: TGTGCCAGCAGTTTTCGGGGGGCGTTGATTGGTGAAAAACTGTTTTTT.

The chain carries TRBV6-1 and TRBJ2-7; D is undetermined. The germline V and J ends were trimmed by 0 bases and 7 bases, with 10 bases remaining between them. The CDR3 totals 13 residues. The germline V gene encodes CDR1 MNHNS and CDR2 SASEGT. CDR3 in amino acids: CASSEAPVREQYF. In DNA form, the CDR3 reads TGTGCCAGCAGTGAAGCGCCGGTACGGGAGCAGTACTTC.

The chain uses TRBV12-5 and TRBJ1-5; no clear D. The CDR3 is 8 amino acids. V lost 11 bases and J lost 8, with 4 bases in between. CDR1 and CDR2 from the germline V gene are LGHNT and FRNRAP. As DNA, the CDR3 is TGTGCTCAAAAGCCCCAGCATTTT. Its protein product is CAQKPQHF.

The chain couples TRBV30 to TRBJ2-1, with no clear D. Between the trimmed V and J ends, which lost 1 base and 4 bases, there was a span of 8 bases. The CDR3 is made up of 13 amino acids. CDR1 and CDR2 from the germline V gene are GTSNPN and SVGIG (reference sequence). This CDR3 reads CAWSGIAYNEQFF. The CDR3 bases are TGTGCCTGGAGTGGGATCGCTTACAATGAGCAGTTCTTC.

Written as DNA, the CDR3 is TGTGCCAGCAGTGAATGGGGGGCGCGTTTGGCTTTCTTT. Amino acid sequence: CASSEWGARLAFF. The chain carries TRBV2 and TRBJ1-1; TRBD1 might be the D (6 bases). The length of the CDR3 is 13 residues. Per germline, CDR1 SNHLY and CDR2 FYNNEI. V was shortened by 2 bases and J by 11 bases, with 15 bases between the two germline ends.

The chain links TRBV29-1 to TRBJ2-2; D is tentatively TRBD1 or TRBD2 (5 bases each). CDR1 and CDR2 (germline): SQVTM, ANQGSEA. Trimming took off 7 bases at V and 0 bases at J, with 12 bases between the two ends. CDR3 size: 14 residues. CDR3: CSGLGTANTGELFF. CDR3 nucleotide sequence: TGCAGCGGTCTGGGGACGGCGAACACCGGGGAGCTGTTTTTT.

V usage is TRBV2 and J usage is TRBJ1-5, with 9 bases aligning to TRBD1. Looked up from germline, CDR1 is SNHLY and CDR2 is FYNNEI. The CDR3 loop spans 11 amino acids. Trimming cost V 6 bases and J 15 bases; bases outside gene matches: 6. The CDR3 here is CASSPGTGRHF. Written as DNA, the CDR3 is TGTGCCAGCAGCCCCGGGACAGGGCGGCATTTT.

The V gene is TRBV28, the J gene TRBJ1-3; TRBD1 matches 9 bases. Unmatched junction bases numbered 8, after V lost 3 bases and J lost 5 bases. This CDR3 spans 16 amino acids. The germline V gene has CDR1 MDHEN and CDR2 SYDVKM. In DNA form, the CDR3 reads TGTGCCAGCAGTTTGATGGGACAGGGTGGTAGAAACACCATATATTTT. Protein sequence: CASSLMGQGGRNTIYF.

The V gene is TRBV5-4, the J gene TRBJ2-7; 10 nucleotides match TRBD1. This CDR3 is 14 amino acids long. Germline CDR1 reads SGHNT; CDR2 reads YYREEE (reference sequence). The trim removed 4 bases at V and 5 bases at J, leaving 6 bases unmatched. The CDR3 sequence: CASSMDRGTNEQYF. Here the CDR3 DNA reads TGTGCCAGCAGCATGGACAGGGGGACCAACGAGCAGTACTTC.

V and J are TRBV5-4 and TRBJ2-5; TRBD2 aligns across 10 bases. The germline V gene encodes CDR1 SGHNT and CDR2 YYREEE (reference sequence). V lost 4 bases to trimming and J lost 5 bases; unmatched junction nucleotides: 8. The CDR3 is made up of 15 amino acids. As DNA, the CDR3 is TGTGCCAGCAGCGTATGGACTAGCGGTGGTGAGACCCAGTACTTC. Its protein is CASSVWTSGGETQYF. The whole variable domain, remainder taken from reference TRBV5-4 and TRBJ2-5, is ETGVTQSPTHLIKTRGQQVTLRCSSQSGHNTVSWYQQALGQGPQFIFQYYREEENGRGNFPPRFSGLQFPNYSSELNVNALELDDSALYLCASSVWTSGGETQYFGPGTRLLVL.

The chain uses TRBV28 and TRBJ2-7; 8 positions match TRBD1. Losses at the gene ends were 10 bases for V and 4 bases for J; bases not matched to a gene: 9. Germline-derived CDR1 and CDR2 are MDHEN and SYDVKM. This CDR3 region has 13 residues. The CDR3 bases are TGTGCCACCTCCTGGGACAGGAGGTACGAGCAGTACTTC. The encoded protein is CATSWDRRYEQYF.

V usage is TRBV13 and J usage is TRBJ1-1; no clear D. The CDR3 length is 13 residues. The germline V and J ends were trimmed by 5 bases and 5 bases, with 12 bases remaining between them. Per the germline V gene, CDR1 is PRHDT and CDR2 is FYEKMQ (reference sequence). CDR3 region: CASSQTSGTEAFF. The CDR3 region has the DNA TGTGCCAGCAGCCAAACGTCGGGTACTGAAGCTTTCTTT.

V usage is TRBV11-2 and J usage is TRBJ2-1, with a weak D call TRBD2 (5 bases). Germline V gives CDR1 SGHAT, CDR2 FQNNGV. Trimming pared 5 bases from V and 9 bases from J, leaving 20 bases between. The CDR3 runs 15 residues. The CDR3: CASSLTNSVTTEQFF. In DNA, the CDR3 is TGTGCCAGCAGCCTGACTAATTCGGTGACTACTGAGCAGTTCTTC.

This chain connects TRBV6-5 to TRBJ2-7; 7 bases align to TRBD2. Looked up from germline, CDR1 is MNHEY and CDR2 is SVGAGI. V was pared by 5 bases and J by 2 bases, with 6 bases of the junction left unmatched. The CDR3 consists of 14 residues. The CDR3 nucleotides read TGTGCCAGCAGTAGGTCTAGCGGTACCTACGAGCAGTACTTC. Protein sequence: CASSRSSGTYEQYF.

The V and J genes are TRBV5-1 and TRBJ2-2; 7 bases fit TRBD2. CDR3 length equals 17 residues. Looked up from germline, CDR1 is SGHRS and CDR2 is YFSETQ. V gave up 3 bases and J gave up 1 base; unmatched junction bases: 9. The CDR3 region is CASSYFGRAQNTGELFF. The CDR3 bases are TGCGCCAGCAGCTACTTTGGGAGGGCCCAGAACACCGGGGAGCTGTTTTTT.

The V gene is TRBV9, the J gene TRBJ1-6; 9 positions agree with TRBD1. CDR1 and CDR2 from the germline V gene are SGDLS and YYNGEE. The CDR3 length is 16 residues. Germline trimming cut 4 bases from V and 5 bases from J; bases unmatched to any gene: 7. CDR3: CASSPDRGRDNSPLHF. Here the CDR3 DNA reads TGTGCCAGCAGCCCGGACAGGGGACGCGATAATTCACCCCTCCACTTT.

V usage is TRBV28 and J usage is TRBJ1-2; D gene unclear. There are 13 residues in the CDR3. CDR1 is MDHEN and CDR2 is SYDVKM in the germline V gene. The ends were cut back, 5 bases at V and 8 bases at J, with 15 bases in the middle. CDR3 residues: CASSGVPTGGYTF. Here the CDR3 DNA reads TGTGCCAGCAGTGGGGTTCCCACCGGAGGCTACACCTTC.